These 6 T cell receptor beta chains originate from one sample sequenced in a study of T cells after yellow fever vaccination. Each CDR3 protein is one row after TCRdb ran MiXCR on the 5' RACE reads. This sample yields some 560,000 distinct CDR3 sequences, of which less than 20% are seen a single time; 14% belongs to the top ten. Specimen: PBMCs, collected 15 days after the yellow fever booster vaccination. These receptor sequences come from a young man who received the YFV17D yellow fever vaccine.

The rearrangement joins TRBV5-1 to TRBJ2-5, with 10 bases identical to TRBD2. Germline trimming cut 2 bases from V and 2 bases from J; bases unmatched to any gene: 6. Germline V gene data show CDR1 as SGHRS and CDR2 as YFSETQ. The CDR3 is 16 residues long. Here the CDR3 DNA reads TGCGCCAGCAGCTTTGCACCTAGCGGGGGACAAGAGACCCAGTACTTC. Translating it yields CASSFAPSGGQETQYF.

This clonotype was picked up a small number of times. V usage is TRBV7-2 and J usage is TRBJ1-2, with 7 positions matching TRBD1. CDR1 and CDR2 (germline): SGHTA, FQGNSA. V dropped 2 bases and J dropped 3; count of bases not matched to a gene: 6. The CDR3 contains 15 residues. CDR3 bases: TGTGCCAGCAGCTTATTCACAGGGGCGGACTATGGCTACACCTTC. Translated: CASSLFTGADYGYTF.

This chain joins TRBV20-1 and TRBJ2-3, with unresolved D. From germline, CDR1 is DFQATT and CDR2 SNEGSKA (reference sequence). Deletions cut 0 bases from V and 6 bases from J, with 13 bases between. The CDR3 runs 14 residues. The CDR3 bases are TGCAGTGCTAGAGAAATAGCATCTCCGGATACGCAGTATTTT. It encodes CSAREIASPDTQYF.

This chain links TRBV27 with TRBJ2-5, with 7 nucleotides matching TRBD2. Per germline, CDR1 MNHEY and CDR2 SMNVEV (reference sequence). The trim removed 2 bases at V and 1 base at J, leaving 4 bases unmatched. The CDR3 runs to 15 residues. For the CDR3, the DNA is TGTGCCAGCAGTTTAAGCCCTAGCGGCCAAGAGACCCAGTACTTC. As protein: CASSLSPSGQETQYF.

This clonotype was recorded a few times. The chain combines TRBV6-2 or TRBV6-3 with TRBJ2-7; the D call may be TRBD1 or TRBD2 (6 bases each). Germline CDR1 and CDR2: MNHEY and SVGEGT. The CDR3 length is 16 residues. Trimming took 2 bases from V and 2 from J, leaving 16 bases between them. CDR3 in amino acids: CASSYPRGQTTYEQYF. The CDR3 DNA reads TGTGCCAGCAGTTACCCTCGGGGGCAGACCACCTACGAGCAGTACTTC.

The DNA for the CDR3 is TGTGCCAGCAGCATTGGACAGGGATTCCATGAGCAGTTCTTC. Translation gives CASSIGQGFHEQFF. The gene calls are TRBV7-9 and TRBJ2-1; 8 bases are a match to TRBD1. The CDR3 is 14 amino acids. V lost 5 bases, J lost 8 bases, and 8 bases stayed unmatched. In germline, CDR1 is SEHNR, CDR2 FQNEAQ (reference sequence).